This TCR beta chain was recorded in a study of T cells in Graves' hyperthyroidism and ophthalmopathy. Study-wide findings and caveats: Expanded thyroid clonotypes (above 0.001) were mostly also found in blood.

TCR beta CDR3 region amplification was performed from RNA transcripts. Using the HTBI primer set, a first-round RT-PCR was run on the TCR CDR3. From the multiplex PCR reads, TCRdb called clonotypes with MiXCR, one entry per CDR3 protein. The sample has some 300,000 distinct CDR3 sequences; roughly 20% are singletons. This CDR3 comprises 13 residues. V shed 6 bases and J 3 bases; nucleotides not matched to a gene: 4. Germline V gene data show CDR1 as ENHRY and CDR2 as SYGVKD. In making diagnoses, clinical symptoms, serum thyroxine and TRAb, thyroid ultrasound and orbital computed tomography were all used. The PBMCs studied were ones that came from 8 to 10 ml fresh peripheral blood. Concerning this clonotype: Its antigen is as yet unknown.

Sequencing was performed on blood. The clonotype originates from a man aged 50 to 59 with Graves' ophthalmopathy. V usage is TRBV10-3 and J usage is TRBJ2-5; the match to TRBD1 covers 7 bases. The CDR3 sequence is CAIREGGEETQYF. CDR3 coding DNA: TGTGCCATCAGGGAAGGGGGCGAAGAGACCCAGTACTTC.